One T cell receptor (beta chain) is described in this entry. The data are from a study of cytomegalovirus exposure and HLA in healthy donors. 60 Vbeta and 13 Jbeta primers were used in PCR. Repertoires were generated with immunoSEQ multiplex PCR, while TCRdb's copy carries only in-frame clones and drops some. Of around 220,000 clones in the sample, approximately 83% were seen once. Trimming took 4 bases from V and 2 from J, leaving 9 bases between them. The length of the CDR3 is 14 residues. Germline loops: CDR1 MDHEN, CDR2 SYDVKM. Sequencing was done on a sample of PBMCs. J is TRBJ1-3 and V is TRBV28, with D maybe TRBD1 (6 bases). The receptor was isolated from a girl aged 10-17 years in good health and CMV-seronegative. The CDR3, as DNA: TGTGCCAGCAGTTGGGACACTGCTGGAAACACCATATATTTT. Protein sequence: CASSWDTAGNTIYF.